Shown below are 27 T cell receptor beta chains from a single sample sequenced in a study of blood T cell repertoires in COVID-19. The method was immunoSEQ multiplex PCR; TCRdb's version includes in-frame clones alone and lacks a portion of them. The sample holds 150,000 to 200,000 clones; about 85% are singletons and the top ten take under 9.5%. The sequencing sample was made of peripheral blood. These receptors were taken from a woman aged 55-70 years with acute or convalescent COVID-19.

The rearrangement joins TRBV6-5 to TRBJ2-1; possibly TRBD2 for D (7 bases). The length of the CDR3 is 13 residues. With 10 bases removed from V and 8 bases from J, the gap between germline ends came to 18 bases. The germline gives CDR1 MNHEY, CDR2 SVGAGI. The CDR3 nucleotides read TGTGCCACCGGGGGGCGGGAGAGTTATGAGCAGTTCTTC. Its protein product is CATGGRESYEQFF.

The chain has TRBV27 and TRBJ2-7, with 10 bases aligning to TRBD1. The CDR3 length is 17 residues. Germline V gives CDR1 MNHEY, CDR2 SMNVEV (reference sequence). Unmatched junction bases numbered 9, after V lost 3 bases and J lost 1 base. CDR3 in DNA: TGTGCCAGCAGTTTCTTCGACAGGGGGCGCGGTTCCTACGAGCAGTACGTC. Protein sequence: CASSFFDRGRGSYEQYV.

The chain recombines TRBV5-1 with TRBJ2-6; D is undetermined. The CDR3 consists of 14 residues. The V gene's germline CDR1 is SGHRS and CDR2 YFSETQ. The V gene lost 5 bases and the J gene lost 0 bases, with 6 bases spanning the gap. CDR3 loop: CASRANSGANVLTF. In DNA form, the CDR3 reads TGCGCCAGCAGAGCGAACTCTGGGGCCAACGTCCTGACTTTC.

V and J are TRBV2 and TRBJ2-1; 7 nucleotides match TRBD2. Trimming cost V 11 bases and J 8 bases; bases outside gene matches: 18. The V gene's germline CDR1 is SNHLY and CDR2 FYNNEI. The CDR3 is 15 residues long. The CDR3 region has the DNA TGTGCCTTAGGAGGACTAGAGAGACGGAGCTATGAGCAGTTCTTC. Amino acid sequence: CALGGLERRSYEQFF.

This rearrangement joins TRBV6-2 or TRBV6-3 to TRBJ1-5; weak D call: TRBD1 (5 bases). Germline CDR1 and CDR2: MNHEY and SVGEGT. The CDR3 totals 13 residues. Trimming pared 6 bases from V and 5 bases from J, leaving 11 bases between. CDR3 coding DNA: TGTGCCAGCAGCGTGTGGGGGGATCAGCCCCAGCATTTT. Its translation: CASSVWGDQPQHF.

The chain combines TRBV7-2 with TRBJ2-1; TRBD1 might be the D (7 bases). The CDR3 is made up of 15 amino acids. Per germline, CDR1 SGHTA and CDR2 FQGNSA. V was cut by 3 bases and J by 4 bases, with 13 bases left in between. The CDR3, as DNA: TGTGCCAGCAGCTTGGCGGGACAGTCGTACAATGAGCAGTTCTTC. Residues: CASSLAGQSYNEQFF.

This clone came up once. This sample includes further DNA sequences coding for the same CDR3. The gene calls are TRBV19 and TRBJ1-2; 8 positions match TRBD1. Germline CDR1 LNHDA, CDR2 SQIVND (reference sequence). The CDR3 runs 12 residues. Losses at the gene ends were 7 bases for V and 5 bases for J; bases not matched to a gene: 3. CDR3 residues: CASTGTGYGYTF. CDR3 in DNA: TGTGCCAGTACCGGGACAGGATATGGCTACACCTTC.

This sequence joins TRBV5-1 and TRBJ1-4, with D perhaps TRBD1 (5 bases). Germline CDR1 SGHRS, CDR2 YFSETQ. The CDR3 has 16 amino acids. Between the trimmed V and J ends, which lost 3 bases and 4 bases, there was a span of 16 bases. This CDR3 reads CASSSRVTGHNEKLFF. The CDR3 DNA is TGCGCCAGCAGCTCTCGGGTCACAGGTCATAATGAAAAACTGTTTTTT.

This chain joins TRBV24-1 and TRBJ2-1; 13 bases line up with TRBD2. This CDR3 spans 20 amino acids. Germline V gene data show CDR1 as KGHDR and CDR2 as SFDVKD. With 6 bases clipped from V and 1 base from J, the junction kept 14 bases outside the gene matches. The CDR3: CATSWGGLAGPDSSYNEQFF. CDR3 coding DNA: TGTGCCACCAGTTGGGGGGGACTAGCGGGACCCGATTCTTCCTACAATGAGCAGTTCTTC.

The chain is built from TRBV4-1 and TRBJ2-3; 9 bases align to TRBD1. Germline V lookup: CDR1 MGHRA, CDR2 YSYEKL. The V segment lost 0 bases and the J segment 3 bases; nucleotides outside the gene matches: 7. CDR3 length: 17 residues. The CDR3 DNA follows: TGCGCCAGCAGCCAAGATTACGGGACAGGGCAGACAGATACGCAGTATTTT. This translates into CASSQDYGTGQTDTQYF.

This sequence joins TRBV21-1 and TRBJ2-7; the table gives TRBD2 as D, unverified against the DNA. TRBV21-1 is noted as a pseudogene. This CDR3 region has 12 residues. The CDR3 sequence: CASSKTGVEQYV. CDR3 DNA sequence: TGTGCCAGCAGCAAAACCGGGGTAGAGCAGTACGTC.

The V and J genes are TRBV28 and TRBJ2-1, with 9 bases identical to TRBD2. This CDR3 has 14 residues. CDR1 and CDR2 (germline): MDHEN, SYDVKM. With V trimmed by 2 bases and J by 5 bases, 1 base remained unmatched. DNA for the CDR3: TGTGCCAGCAGTTTAGGACTAGCGAACAATGAGCAGTTCTTC. Its translation is CASSLGLANNEQFF.

A few counts support this clone. The chain combines TRBV10-2 with TRBJ1-2; 7 bases fit TRBD1. Unmatched junction bases numbered 5, after V lost 7 bases and J lost 0 bases. Germline V lookup: CDR1 WSHSY, CDR2 SAAADI. This CDR3 contains 14 residues. CDR3 in amino acids: CASTQGGANYGYTF. As DNA, the CDR3 is TGCGCCAGCACCCAGGGGGGAGCTAACTATGGCTACACCTTC.

This chain joins TRBV5-4 and TRBJ1-2, with no clear D. Per germline, CDR1 SGHNT and CDR2 YYREEE (reference sequence). Trimming shortened V by 1 base and J by 3 bases, and 10 bases separated the two germline ends. CDR3 length: 14 amino acids. CDR3 DNA sequence: TGTGCCAGCAGCTTGAACGGCGGCGACTATGGCTACACCTTC. It is translated as CASSLNGGDYGYTF. Using reference TRBV5-4 and TRBJ1-2 for the parts outside the CDR3, the full variable domain is ETGVTQSPTHLIKTRGQQVTLRCSSQSGHNTVSWYQQALGQGPQFIFQYYREEENGRGNFPPRFSGLQFPNYSSELNVNALELDDSALYLCASSLNGGDYGYTFGSGTRLTVV.

The chain carries TRBV30 and TRBJ1-2, with a weak D call TRBD1 (6 bases). Trimming cost V 7 bases and J 6 bases, with 12 bases left between them. This CDR3 is 11 amino acids long. Germline assignment: CDR1 GTSNPN and CDR2 SVGIG (reference sequence). CDR3 sequence (DNA): TGTGCCTCGGACAGTAAAGATGGCTACACCTTC. This codes for CASDSKDGYTF.

V usage is TRBV9 and J usage is TRBJ2-1; weak D call: TRBD1 (5 bases). The CDR3 covers 12 residues. Germline values: CDR1 SGDLS, CDR2 YYNGEE. V was pared by 3 bases and J by 6 bases, with 7 bases between. The DNA of the CDR3 is TGTGCCAGCAGCGACAGGTCCAATGAGCAGTTCTTC. As protein: CASSDRSNEQFF.

The chain is built from TRBV5-1 and TRBJ1-4, with TRBD1 as a possible D gene (6 bases). CDR3 length: 15 residues. With 4 bases removed from V and 4 bases from J, the gap between germline ends came to 14 bases. Looked up from germline, CDR1 is SGHRS and CDR2 is YFSETQ. In DNA, the CDR3 is TGCGCCAGCAGCGAGCCGGGACAACTTAATGAAAAACTGTTTTTT. Translation: CASSEPGQLNEKLFF.

V is TRBV5-1 and J is TRBJ2-5; 9 bases match TRBD1. V was pared by 3 bases and J by 5 bases, with 2 bases of the junction left unmatched. There are 13 residues in the CDR3. Germline V CDR1 and CDR2: SGHRS, YFSETQ. The CDR3 nucleotides are TGCGCCAGCAGCTCGGACAGGGGCGAGACCCAGTACTTC. It codes for CASSSDRGETQYF.

This clone was found once. The V and J genes are TRBV11-2 and TRBJ1-4; possibly TRBD1 for D (6 bases). The germline V gene has CDR1 SGHAT and CDR2 FQNNGV. Trimming shortened V by 4 bases and J by 7 bases, and 16 bases separated the two germline ends. The CDR3 consists of 15 residues. CDR3 nucleotide sequence: TGTGCCAGCAGCTCCTCCCAGGGGCGGGCTGAAAAACTGTTTTTT. This translates into CASSSSQGRAEKLFF.

V and J are TRBV3-1 (or the pseudogene TRBV3-2) and TRBJ1-6, with D tentatively TRBD1 (6 bases). V was trimmed by 5 bases and J by 15 bases, leaving 17 bases between them. The CDR3 consists of 13 residues. Germline loops: CDR1 LGHDT, CDR2 YNNKEL (reference sequence). For the CDR3, the DNA is TGTGCCAGCAGCAGGGAGCCGGGCAGGGGCCTCCACTTT. This codes for CASSREPGRGLHF.

This chain connects TRBV27 to TRBJ2-1, with 9 bases matching TRBD2. Germline CDR1 reads MNHEY; CDR2 reads SMNVEV (reference sequence). This CDR3 contains 15 residues. The V segment lost 6 bases and the J segment 14 bases; nucleotides outside the gene matches: 17. The DNA of the CDR3 is TGTGCCAGCAGCCCCGCCGCAGGACTAGCGCTAAAGGAGTTCTTC. Translated: CASSPAAGLALKEFF.

This clone occurred once. The chain is built from TRBV28 and TRBJ2-7; 9 bases map to TRBD2. This CDR3 is built from 16 residues. The J segment lost 3 bases and the V segment lost 1 base, leaving 7 bases of the junction unmatched. Germline V CDR1 and CDR2: MDHEN, SYDVKM. The CDR3 loop is CASSLLGLAGNYEQYF. The CDR3 coding sequence is TGTGCCAGCAGTTTATTAGGGCTAGCGGGAAACTACGAGCAGTACTTC.

The chain uses TRBV2 and TRBJ1-6; 7 bases are a match to TRBD1. The ends lost 7 bases at V and 9 bases at J; junction bases unmatched: 9. CDR3 length: 14 residues. Germline-derived CDR1 and CDR2 are SNHLY and FYNNEI. The CDR3 nucleotides are TGTGCCAGCACCAGACAGGGTCCTGGTTCACCCCTCCACTTT. Translated, it gives CASTRQGPGSPLHF.

The V call is TRBV12-3 or TRBV12-4, the J call TRBJ1-2, with D unclear. V shed 5 bases and J shed 1 base, with 8 bases lying between them. This CDR3 has 13 amino acids. The CDR3 here is CASSPTDNYGYTF. The CDR3 DNA reads as TGTGCCAGCAGTCCTACAGATAACTATGGCTACACCTTC.

J is TRBJ1-5 and V is TRBV5-5, with D perhaps TRBD1 (5 bases). The CDR3 contains 16 residues. Germline CDR1 SGHKS, CDR2 YYEKEE (reference sequence). V lost 1 base and J lost 5, with 16 bases in between. The CDR3 DNA is TGTGCCAGCAGCTTGCAGATCGCGGGGGGACATCAGCCCCAGCATTTT. The encoded protein is CASSLQIAGGHQPQHF.

The rearrangement uses TRBV5-6 and TRBJ1-6; no firm D call. Germline CDR1 and CDR2: SGHDT and YYEEEE. V lost 5 bases and J lost 7, with 10 bases in between. The CDR3 consists of 13 residues. The chain's CDR3 is CASSPYLNSPLHF. CDR3 bases: TGTGCCAGCAGTCCCTATCTGAATTCACCCCTCCACTTT.

The gene calls are TRBV5-4 and TRBJ1-4; 8 bases are shared with TRBD1. The trim removed 1 base at V and 3 bases at J, leaving 2 bases unmatched. This CDR3 has 15 amino acids. Germline CDR1 reads SGHNT; CDR2 reads YYREEE (reference sequence). As DNA, the CDR3 is TGTGCCAGCAGCTTGCGGGACAGGCCTAATGAAAAACTGTTTTTT. Its protein product is CASSLRDRPNEKLFF.